These 3 T cell receptor beta chains originate from one sample sequenced in a study of blood T cell repertoires in COVID-19. The method was immunoSEQ multiplex PCR; TCRdb's version includes in-frame clones alone and lacks a portion of them. This repertoire shows about 210,000 clones, approximately 82% found once; its top ten account for about 12%. Specimen: peripheral blood. Receptor source: a woman aged 35 to 49 with acute or convalescent COVID-19.

The chain has TRBV7-9 and TRBJ2-1, with 9 positions matching TRBD2. Germline V CDR1 and CDR2: SEHNR, FQNEAQ (reference sequence). The V gene end was trimmed by 5 bases and the J gene end by 0 bases; junction bases not matched to a gene: 2. The CDR3 is 15 residues long. CDR3 loop: CASSVSGSSYNEQFF. The CDR3 coding sequence is TGTGCCAGCAGCGTTAGCGGGAGCTCCTACAATGAGCAGTTCTTC.

The chain combines TRBV7-2 with TRBJ2-1, with 10 positions matching TRBD2. Germline V lookup: CDR1 SGHTA, CDR2 FQGNSA. The CDR3 extends over 15 amino acids. Trimming at V came to 4 bases and at J to 1 base, leaving 1 base not matched to a gene. As DNA, the CDR3 is TGTGCCAGCAGCTCTAGCGGGGGATCCTACAATGAGCAGTTCTTC. As protein: CASSSSGGSYNEQFF.

This chain uses TRBV25-1 with TRBJ2-7, with 7 bases identical to TRBD1. The CDR3 sequence is 14 residues long. CDR1 is MGHDK and CDR2 is SYGVNS in the germline V gene. Trimming took 3 bases from V and 1 from J; bases not matched to a gene: 3. The CDR3 sequence: CASSETGFSYEQYF. Here the CDR3 DNA reads TGTGCCAGCAGTGAGACAGGGTTTTCCTACGAGCAGTACTTC.